Listed below are T cell receptor beta chains from one sample, sequenced in a study of long-term antiretroviral therapy in people with HIV. Produced via immunoSEQ multiplex PCR; TCRdb's table is partial and in-frame only. The table has 10,000 to 12,000 clones, approximately 82% seen once. The input for sequencing was unsorted PBMCs, taken 1.2 years after starting antiretroviral therapy. These receptors were collected from a man aged 40-55 years with HIV. Each CDR3 is given with its conserved first and last residue. Each record gives: clone size, D gene, J gene, V gene, CDR3 DNA, CDR3 protein. A D gene is named only where the DNA matches it firmly. Clone size, where shown, is once, few, many, or a class for clones that have expanded.

size: -; D: -; J: TRBJ1-1; V: TRBV2; DNA: TGTGCCAGCAGTGTCCCCCGAGTTGGGGGTGTGACTGAAGCTTTCTTT; CDR3: CASSVPRVGGVTEAFF
size: -; D: -; J: TRBJ2-2; V: TRBV5-8; DNA: TGTGCCAGCAGCTTCCTGGCGAGCACCGGGGAGCTGTTTTTT; CDR3: CASSFLASTGELFF
size: -; D: TRBD1; J: TRBJ2-3; V: TRBV27; DNA: TGTGCCAGCAGGTCCGGGACAGGCTTCACAGATACGCAGTATTTT; CDR3: CASRSGTGFTDTQYF
size: once; D: TRBD1; J: TRBJ2-2; V: TRBV5-1; DNA: TGCGCCAGCAGCCTGGACAGGGGGCGCCACACCGGGGAGCTGTTTTTT; CDR3: CASSLDRGRHTGELFF
size: few; D: -; J: TRBJ1-2; V: TRBV7-9; DNA: TGTGCCAGCAGCTTACAATCAGGGGACTATGGCTACACCTTC; CDR3: CASSLQSGDYGYTF
size: few; D: TRBD1; J: TRBJ1-2; V: TRBV4-1; DNA: TGCGCCAGCAGCCAAGGGACAGGGTATGGCTACACCTTC; CDR3: CASSQGTGYGYTF
size: -; D: -; J: TRBJ2-7; V: TRBV5-6; DNA: TGTGCCAGCAGCTTTCGCAGGGCGGCGTACGAGCAGTACTTC; CDR3: CASSFRRAAYEQYF
size: -; D: TRBD1; J: TRBJ1-2; V: TRBV6-6; DNA: TGTGCCAGCAGTTACAGGGGGACAGGGCCGGGCTACACCTTC; CDR3: CASSYRGTGPGYTF
size: -; D: -; J: TRBJ2-3; V: TRBV5-1; DNA: TGCGCCAGCGGCCGAAATTCGGATACGCAGTATTTT; CDR3: CASGRNSDTQYF
size: -; D: -; J: TRBJ1-2; V: TRBV5-4; DNA: TGTGCCAGCAGCTCAGGGAACTATGGCTACACCTTC; CDR3: CASSSGNYGYTF
size: -; D: -; J: TRBJ1-2; V: TRBV30; DNA: TGTGCCTGGAGTTCGGGGGGCGACTATGGCTACACCTTC; CDR3: CAWSSGGDYGYTF
size: -; D: -; J: TRBJ2-4; V: TRBV30; DNA: TGTGCCTGGACTCGGGGGAAAAACATTCAGTACTTC; CDR3: CAWTRGKNIQYF
size: few; D: -; J: TRBJ2-1; V: TRBV9; DNA: TGTGCCAGCAGCGAACCAGCGGCTGAGCAGTTCTTC; CDR3: CASSEPAAEQFF
size: once; D: -; J: TRBJ1-1; V: TRBV4-1; DNA: TGCGCCAGCAGCCAAAACGGGGAACTGGGCACTGAAGCTTTCTTT; CDR3: CASSQNGELGTEAFF
size: -; D: TRBD1; J: TRBJ1-2; V: TRBV25-1; DNA: TGTGCCAGCTCCGTGGGGACAGGGGACCTCTATGGCTACACCTTC; CDR3: CASSVGTGDLYGYTF
size: -; D: TRBD1; J: TRBJ1-5; V: TRBV7-6; DNA: TGTGCCAGCAGCGCGACAGGGGGCCGCAATCAGCCCCAGCATTTT; CDR3: CASSATGGRNQPQHF
size: -; D: -; J: TRBJ2-2; V: TRBV6-1; DNA: TGTGCCAGCAGTGCTGGCAGGGCGAGCGGGGAGCTGTTTTTT; CDR3: CASSAGRASGELFF
size: -; D: -; J: TRBJ2-5; V: TRBV15; DNA: TGTGCCACCGGGGTGCAGGGCCAAGAGACCCAGTACTTC; CDR3: CATGVQGQETQYF
size: once; D: -; J: TRBJ1-5; V: TRBV19; DNA: TGTGCCAGTGGCGAAGACGGGCATTCGGGTCAGCCCCAGCATTTT; CDR3: CASGEDGHSGQPQHF
size: few; D: -; J: TRBJ2-2; V: TRBV7-2; DNA: TGTGCCAGCAGTTCCTTCTTGGGGGCCTCAACCGGGGAGCTGTTTTTT; CDR3: CASSSFLGASTGELFF
size: -; D: TRBD1; J: TRBJ1-4; V: TRBV4-3; DNA: TGCGCCAGCAGCCAAGGGGTCCCGGGACAGGGAACTAATGAAAAACTGTTTTTT; CDR3: CASSQGVPGQGTNEKLFF
size: -; D: -; J: TRBJ2-1; V: TRBV5-5; DNA: TGTGCCAGCAGCTTGTTGGGGAATGAGCAGTTCTTC; CDR3: CASSLLGNEQFF
size: once; D: -; J: TRBJ1-2; V: TRBV19; DNA: TGTGCCAGTAGTAGGGAGACACCTAACTATGGCTACACCTTC; CDR3: CASSRETPNYGYTF
size: -; D: TRBD1; J: TRBJ2-7; V: TRBV19; DNA: TGTGCCAGTAGTCCGGGACAGACCTACGAGCAGTACTTC; CDR3: CASSPGQTYEQYF
size: -; D: -; J: TRBJ2-3; V: TRBV29-1; DNA: TGCAGCGTCCGGGATCCCACAGATACGCAGTATTTT; CDR3: CSVRDPTDTQYF
size: -; D: -; J: TRBJ2-2; V: TRBV5-4; DNA: TGTGCCAGCAGCTTGGGTAGTTCGAACACCGGGGAGCTGTTTTTT; CDR3: CASSLGSSNTGELFF
size: -; D: -; J: TRBJ1-1; V: TRBV7-2; DNA: TGTGCCAGCAGCTGGTTGAACACTGAAGCTTTCTTT; CDR3: CASSWLNTEAFF
size: -; D: -; J: TRBJ2-1; V: TRBV7-9; DNA: TGTGCCAGCAGCAGTACACAGGAACCCTACAATGAGCAGTTCTTC; CDR3: CASSSTQEPYNEQFF
size: -; D: -; J: TRBJ2-7; V: TRBV7-2; DNA: TGTGCCAGCAGCCCAAGTCCAGGGATGCCCTACGAGCAGTACTTC; CDR3: CASSPSPGMPYEQYF
size: -; D: -; J: TRBJ1-5; V: TRBV19; DNA: TGTGCCAGTAGTATAGTCCGGGACAGCAATCAGCCCCAGCATTTT; CDR3: CASSIVRDSNQPQHF
size: -; D: TRBD2; J: TRBJ2-7; V: TRBV4-3; DNA: TGCGCCAGCAGCCAAGCCATGGGCGGGGGGTTTTATGAGCAGTACTTC; CDR3: CASSQAMGGGFYEQYF
size: -; D: -; J: TRBJ2-7; V: TRBV23-1; DNA: TGCGCCAGCAGTCAGTCAGCTCGGACTTCATCCTACGAGCAGTACTTC; CDR3: CASSQSARTSSYEQYF
size: -; D: -; J: TRBJ1-2; V: TRBV19; DNA: TGTGCCAGTAGTCTACAGGGAAGAGGCTACACCTTC; CDR3: CASSLQGRGYTF
size: -; D: -; J: TRBJ1-4; V: TRBV19; DNA: TGTGCCAGTAGTACACAGAAAGAAAAACTGTTTTTT; CDR3: CASSTQKEKLFF
size: -; D: -; J: TRBJ1-2; V: TRBV19; DNA: TGTGCCAGTAGTATCGGAGGAGTGAAGTATGGCTACACCTTC; CDR3: CASSIGGVKYGYTF
size: -; D: -; J: TRBJ1-1; V: TRBV30; DNA: TGTGCCTGGAGTGGGAGTACTGAAGCTTTCTTT; CDR3: CAWSGSTEAFF
size: -; D: -; J: TRBJ1-1; V: TRBV6-1; DNA: TGTGCCAGCACAGGGGCCTTTAACACTGAAGCTTTCTTT; CDR3: CASTGAFNTEAFF
size: -; D: -; J: TRBJ2-7; V: TRBV5-1; DNA: TGCGCCAGCAGCTTGGATGGCGGGACGGGTGGATACGAGCAGTACTTC; CDR3: CASSLDGGTGGYEQYF
size: once; D: TRBD1; J: TRBJ1-2; V: TRBV5-1; DNA: TGCGCCAGCAGCTTGGACCCTCTAACAGGGGGCTTTGGCTACACCTTC; CDR3: CASSLDPLTGGFGYTF
size: -; D: -; J: TRBJ2-3; V: TRBV6-5; DNA: TGTGCCAGCAGTTACTCCGGTCGGACAAGCACAGATACGCAGTATTTT; CDR3: CASSYSGRTSTDTQYF
size: -; D: -; J: TRBJ1-3; V: TRBV7-6; DNA: TGTGCCAGCAGCTTAGCGCCCACGAGCTCTGGAAACACCATATATTTT; CDR3: CASSLAPTSSGNTIYF
size: -; D: -; J: TRBJ2-3; V: TRBV10-1; DNA: TGCGCCAGCAGTCTCGGGAACGCGAGGGATACGCAGTATTTT; CDR3: CASSLGNARDTQYF
size: -; D: TRBD2; J: TRBJ2-2; V: TRBV5-1; DNA: TGCGCCAGCAGGGGACTATCTAACACCGGGGAGCTGTTTTTT; CDR3: CASRGLSNTGELFF
size: -; D: TRBD1; J: TRBJ1-6; V: TRBV7-8; DNA: TGTGCCAGCAGCGGACAGGGTAGCTCCTATAATTCACCCCTCCACTTT; CDR3: CASSGQGSSYNSPLHF
size: -; D: TRBD2; J: TRBJ2-2; V: TRBV27; DNA: TGTGCCAGCAGTTTATTAAGCGGGGGGGCATACGGGGAGCTGTTTTTT; CDR3: CASSLLSGGAYGELFF
size: -; D: TRBD1; J: TRBJ2-7; V: TRBV5-4; DNA: TGTGCCAGCGGGGGGGGACAGGGGACCTACGAGCAGTACTTC; CDR3: CASGGGQGTYEQYF
size: once; D: TRBD2; J: TRBJ2-1; V: TRBV4-2; DNA: TGTGCCAGCAGCCAAGAAATAGCGGGGGGGCTAGGCTCCTACAATGAGCAGTTCTTC; CDR3: CASSQEIAGGLGSYNEQFF
size: few; D: -; J: TRBJ2-7; V: TRBV19; DNA: TGTGCCAGTAGTATCGGGGCCCGGGGTTACGAGCAGTACTTC; CDR3: CASSIGARGYEQYF
size: -; D: TRBD1; J: TRBJ1-2; V: TRBV19; DNA: TGTGCCAGTAGACGGACAGGGAGGGTTGCTGGCTACACCTTC; CDR3: CASRRTGRVAGYTF
size: -; D: TRBD2; J: TRBJ2-7; V: TRBV4-1; DNA: TGCGCCAGCAGCACCTCGACTAGCAGATACGAGCAGTACTTC; CDR3: CASSTSTSRYEQYF
size: medium-sized; D: TRBD1; J: TRBJ2-6; V: TRBV27; DNA: TGTGCCAGCCAAAGACAGGGCACTGGGGCCAACGTCCTGACTTTC; CDR3: CASQRQGTGANVLTF
size: -; D: TRBD1; J: TRBJ1-4; V: TRBV7-9; DNA: TGTGCCAGCAGCTTAGCACAGGGGGTCGAAGATGAAAAACTGTTTTTT; CDR3: CASSLAQGVEDEKLFF
size: -; D: -; J: TRBJ1-1; V: TRBV7-8; DNA: TGTGCCAGCAGCTTAGCGGGGGGAATGAACACTGAAGCTTTCTTT; CDR3: CASSLAGGMNTEAFF
size: few; D: -; J: TRBJ2-7; V: TRBV6-1; DNA: TGTGCCAGCAGTGTGACTAGGCGCGAGCAGTACTTC; CDR3: CASSVTRREQYF
size: -; D: -; J: TRBJ2-1; V: TRBV5-8; DNA: TGTGCCAGCTCGTCAGGGAATGAGCAGTTCTTC; CDR3: CASSSGNEQFF
size: -; D: TRBD1; J: TRBJ1-2; V: TRBV30; DNA: TGTGCCTGGACCAAGGGACAGGGTGACGGCTACACCTTC; CDR3: CAWTKGQGDGYTF
size: once; D: -; J: TRBJ2-7; V: TRBV5-4; DNA: TGTGCCAGCAGCTTGGTTGGGGCCACCTACGAGCAGTACTTC; CDR3: CASSLVGATYEQYF
size: -; D: TRBD1; J: TRBJ2-3; V: TRBV5-4; DNA: TGTGCCAGCAGCCCCTGGACAGGGGTTGGGCAGAATACGCAGTATTTT; CDR3: CASSPWTGVGQNTQYF
size: -; D: -; J: TRBJ1-2; V: TRBV7-2; DNA: TGTGCCAGCAGCTTAGGGGGGTTAGGGAACTATGGCTACACCTTC; CDR3: CASSLGGLGNYGYTF